The text below deals with one TCR beta chain. Trimming left V 0 bases short and J 7 bases short, with 13 bases between. The CDR3 consists of 15 residues. Germline V gives CDR1 LGHNA, CDR2 YSLEER. The sample originates from a study of T cell changes during pregnancy in multiple sclerosis. Data came from immunoSEQ multiplex PCR; TCRdb stores just in-frame clones and leaves some out. The sample lists just over 50,000 clones; approximately 90% were seen once. This chain connects TRBV4-3 to TRBJ1-5, with D possibly TRBD1 on 6 matching bases. The sequence was obtained from a female donor with multiple sclerosis, enrolled in a pregnancy study. Sample: CD4+ T cells from peripheral blood mononuclear cells, taken after pregnancy. CDR3 region: CASSQDSGRGQPQHF. The CDR3 DNA is TGCGCCAGCAGCCAAGATTCGGGCAGGGGACAGCCCCAGCATTTT.